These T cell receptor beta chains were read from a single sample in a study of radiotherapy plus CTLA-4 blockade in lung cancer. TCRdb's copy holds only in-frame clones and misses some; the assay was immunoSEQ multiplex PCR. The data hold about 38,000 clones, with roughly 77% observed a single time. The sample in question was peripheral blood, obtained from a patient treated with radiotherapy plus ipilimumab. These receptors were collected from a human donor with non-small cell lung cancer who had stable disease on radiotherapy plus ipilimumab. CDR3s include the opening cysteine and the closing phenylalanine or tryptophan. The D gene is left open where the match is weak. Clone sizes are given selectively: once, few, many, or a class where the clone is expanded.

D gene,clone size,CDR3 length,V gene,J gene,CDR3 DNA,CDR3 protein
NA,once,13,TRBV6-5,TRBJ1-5,TGTGCCAGCAGTGGGACGGCATTTCAGCCCCAGCATTTT,CASSGTAFQPQHF
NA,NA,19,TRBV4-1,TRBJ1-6,TGCGCCAGCAGCCAAGAATTTACCGGCAGGAGCTCCTATAATTCACCCCTCCACTTT,CASSQEFTGRSSYNSPLHF
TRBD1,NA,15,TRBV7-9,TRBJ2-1,TGTGCCAGCAGCTTCAGACAGGGGGCCTACAATGAGCAGTTCTTC,CASSFRQGAYNEQFF
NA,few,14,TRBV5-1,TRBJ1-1,TGCGCCAGCAGCTTCGGGGGGCAGAACACTGAAGCTTTCTTT,CASSFGGQNTEAFF
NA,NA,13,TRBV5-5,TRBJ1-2,TGTGCCAGCAGCTTGAAATCCACCTATGGCTACACCTTC,CASSLKSTYGYTF
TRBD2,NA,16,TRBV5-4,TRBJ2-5,TGTGCCAGCAGCTTGGGACTAGCGAGTTACCAAGAGACCCAGTACTTC,CASSLGLASYQETQYF
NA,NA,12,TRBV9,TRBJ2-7,TGTGCCAGCTACAGGGCGTCGGTCGAGCAGTACTTC,CASYRASVEQYF
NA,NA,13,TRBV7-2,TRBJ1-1,TGTGCCAGCAGCGCCAGATTGAACACTGAAGCTTTCTTT,CASSARLNTEAFF
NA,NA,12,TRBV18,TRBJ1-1,TGTGCCAGCTCATCAAGGACATCGGAAGCTTTCTTT,CASSSRTSEAFF
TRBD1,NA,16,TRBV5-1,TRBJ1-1,TGCGCCAGCAGCTTGGGACTGGCAAGGGGGCTGGGTGAAGCTTTCTTT,CASSLGLARGLGEAFF
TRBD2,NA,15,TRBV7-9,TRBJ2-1,TGTGCCAGCAGCGAGACTAGCGGGTACTACAATGAGCAGTTCTTC,CASSETSGYYNEQFF
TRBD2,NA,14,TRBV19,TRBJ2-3,TGTGCCAGTAGGAGACTAGCGGGGGGGGATACGCAGTATTTT,CASRRLAGGDTQYF